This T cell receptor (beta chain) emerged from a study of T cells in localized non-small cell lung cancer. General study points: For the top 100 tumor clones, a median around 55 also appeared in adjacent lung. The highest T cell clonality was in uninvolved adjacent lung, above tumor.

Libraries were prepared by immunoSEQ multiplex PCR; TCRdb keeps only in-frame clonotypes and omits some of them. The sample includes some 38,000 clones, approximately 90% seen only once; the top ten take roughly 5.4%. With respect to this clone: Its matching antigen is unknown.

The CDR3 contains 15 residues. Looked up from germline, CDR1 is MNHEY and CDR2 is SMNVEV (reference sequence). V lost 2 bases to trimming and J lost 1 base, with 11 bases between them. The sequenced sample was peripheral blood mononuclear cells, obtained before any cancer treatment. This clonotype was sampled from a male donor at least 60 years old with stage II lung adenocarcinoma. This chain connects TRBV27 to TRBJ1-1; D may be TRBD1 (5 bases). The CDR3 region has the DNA TGTGCCAGCAGTTTAGGGGGACTGCAGAACACTGAAGCTTTCTTT. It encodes CASSLGGLQNTEAFF.